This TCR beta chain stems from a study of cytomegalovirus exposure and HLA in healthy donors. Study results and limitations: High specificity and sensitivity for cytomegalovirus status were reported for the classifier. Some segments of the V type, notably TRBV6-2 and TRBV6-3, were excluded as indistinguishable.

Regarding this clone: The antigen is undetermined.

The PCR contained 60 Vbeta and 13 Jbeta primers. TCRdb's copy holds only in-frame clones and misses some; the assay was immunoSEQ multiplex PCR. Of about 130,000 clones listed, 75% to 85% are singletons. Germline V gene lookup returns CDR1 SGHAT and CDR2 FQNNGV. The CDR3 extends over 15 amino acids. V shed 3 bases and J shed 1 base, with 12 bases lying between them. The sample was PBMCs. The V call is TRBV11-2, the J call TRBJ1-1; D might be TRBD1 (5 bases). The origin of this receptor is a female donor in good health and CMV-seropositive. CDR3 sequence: CASSFRRAGNTEAFF. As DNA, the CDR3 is TGTGCCAGCAGCTTCCGCAGGGCAGGGAACACTGAAGCTTTCTTT.